This T cell receptor (beta chain) was sequenced in a study of T cell responses to AZD1222 COVID-19 vaccine. As concerns this clone: Its antigen remains unknown.

Germline V gene sequence: CDR1 LNHDA, CDR2 SQIVND (reference sequence). The CDR3 is 15 residues long. With 5 bases clipped from V and 4 bases from J, the junction kept 7 bases outside the gene matches. Study outcomes and limitations: Donors were largely white British and mainly female; clonal diversity was possibly underestimated.

Doses given second, at about 4 or about 12 weeks, were pooled. Assay used: immunoSEQ multiplex PCR; TCRdb lists only in-frame clones, some missing. The table lists approximately 75,000 clones, approximately 87% of them singletons. Sequencing was performed on peripheral blood, taken 28 days after the second AZD1222 dose. The chain carries TRBV19 and TRBJ2-5; TRBD1 aligns across 10 bases. This TCR came from an adult who received the AZD1222 COVID-19 vaccine. As DNA, the CDR3 is TGTGCCAGTAGTTCTCGGACAGGGGGAGGAGAGACCCAGTACTTC. The encoded protein is CASSSRTGGGETQYF.